This T cell receptor beta chain was sequenced during a study of graft-versus-host responses after intestinal transplantation. Study-wide context: Uniformly, recipients were administered anti-thymocyte globulin induction with subsequent tacrolimus and steroids for 2 to 3 years. Study results and limitations: Peak circulating GvH clone levels tracked with early post-transplant HvG declines.

Looked up from germline, CDR1 is LNHDA and CDR2 is SQIVND (reference sequence). The length of the CDR3 is 15 residues. V was pared by 5 bases and J by 6 bases, with 6 bases of the junction left unmatched. Regarding this clone: Its antigen is unknown.

Profiled with immunoSEQ multiplex PCR; TCRdb holds only in-frame clones, not every one. The table shows some 48,000 clones, with 65% to 85% occurring only once. This receptor was identified in a human donor who was the organ donor for an intestinal transplant. The gene calls are TRBV19 and TRBJ2-2; 10 bases match TRBD1. Sequences were derived from unstimulated CD4+ T cells sorted from spleen or lymph node cells, sampled before transplant. The CDR3 sequence: CASSSGQGVAGELFF. CDR3 in DNA: TGTGCCAGTAGTTCCGGACAGGGGGTGGCCGGGGAGCTGTTTTTT.